This TCR beta chain was identified during a study of CD8 T cells in Susac syndrome. After extraction with the RNeasy kit, roughly 0.45 to 1 ug of the RNA was reverse transcribed using random hexamers. An immunoSEQ multiplex PCR generated amplified TCR beta CDR3 products spanning 54 Vbeta and 13 Jbeta. TCRdb re-analysed the immunoSEQ multiplex PCR reads in MiXCR, keeping a single row per CDR3 protein. The sample lists roughly 180,000 distinct CDR3 sequences; approximately 94% were seen once. Germline values: CDR1 SQVTM, CDR2 ANQGSEA. V was shortened by 6 bases and J by 2 bases, with 11 bases between the two germline ends. This CDR3 region has 12 residues. Sequencing of TCR beta, carried out with a high-throughput approach, was applied to CD8+ and CD4+ T cells from the blood. Controls were healthy donors chosen to match patients in age and sex. Bulk CD8+ and CD4+ cells came from magnetic negative isolation; CD8+ TEMRA by FACS.

This clonotype originated in a human donor in good health. What was sequenced was CD4+ T cells from PBMCs. The chain joins TRBV29-1 to TRBJ2-7, with no clear D. This CDR3 reads CSVLRVPYEQYF. In nucleotides, the CDR3 is TGCAGCGTCCTAAGGGTTCCCTACGAGCAGTACTTC.